The clone carrying this T cell receptor beta chain was observed once. The target antigen is unknown. Germline V gene data show CDR1 as MRHNA and CDR2 as SNTAGT. Trimming at V came to 3 bases and at J to 3 bases, leaving 0 bases not matched to a gene. This CDR3 spans 15 amino acids. The repertoire was sequenced with immunoSEQ multiplex PCR; TCRdb's copy has only in-frame clones and lacks some. The repertoire holds around 23,000 clones, with roughly 98% as singletons. These data come from a study of T cells after posttransplantation cyclophosphamide. Findings of the study overall: Skin or GI-infiltrating T cells shared few TRB sequences with blood. Recipient CMV seropositivity and CMV reactivation strongly tracked TRB clonality.

The TCR comes from a man aged 40-55 years in good health, CMV-negative, and a related stem cell transplant donor. Sequences were obtained from naive CD8+ T cells sorted from PBMCs. J is TRBJ2-3 and V is TRBV6-4; TRBD2 matches at 13 bases. This chain's CDR3 is CASSETSGRTDTQYF. The CDR3 DNA reads as TGTGCCAGCAGTGAGACTAGCGGGAGGACAGATACGCAGTATTTT.